Following are 27 T cell receptor beta chains from one sample sequenced in a study of T cell clonality in common variable immunodeficiency. Sequencing was performed with immunoSEQ multiplex PCR; in TCRdb, only in-frame clones are kept and a portion is missing. This sample carries about 47,000 clones and no singletons, and about 0.68% goes to the top ten. Specimen: peripheral blood mononuclear cells. The receptor source for this set is a person aged 18 to 70 in good health.

In its sample, this clone was seen many times. From the germline J gene comes the end of the CDR3, since the read stops 3 residues before it. V gene TRBV20-1 combines with J gene TRBJ1-2; 8 nucleotides align to TRBD1. The CDR3 totals 15 residues. J was trimmed by 3 bases and V by 1 base; bases with no gene match: 7. Germline lookup yields CDR1 DFQATT and CDR2 SNEGSKA (reference sequence). This chain's CDR3 is CSARAAQGADYGYTF. The sequenced part of the CDR3 DNA is TGCAGTGCTAGAGCCGCCCAGGGGGCTGACTATGGC.

This clone was seen ten or more times. The read is 3 residues too short to cover the CDR3 end, so that end is filled in from the germline J gene. V is TRBV7-9 and J is TRBJ1-2; a possible D gene is TRBD1 (5 bases). CDR3 length: 15 amino acids. From germline, CDR1 is SEHNR and CDR2 FQNEAQ (reference sequence). V lost 3 bases, J lost 0 bases, and 11 bases lay in between. Partial CDR3 DNA: TGTGCCAGCAGCTTTCACCACAGGCCTAACTATGGC. It yields the protein CASSFHHRPNYG. The full CDR3 reads CASSFHHRPNYGYTF.

This clone was found many times. The sequence runs out 3 residues before the end of the CDR3; the remainder is reconstructed from the germline J gene. This sequence joins TRBV28 and TRBJ1-2; the D gene is possibly TRBD1 (5 bases). Germline CDR1 and CDR2: MDHEN and SYDVKM. CDR3 length equals 15 residues. Trimming pared 2 bases from V and 3 bases from J, leaving 13 bases between. This chain's CDR3 is CASSLNLDSHYGYTF. The part of the CDR3 DNA that was read is TGTGCCAGCAGTTTAAACCTAGACAGCCACTATGGC.

This clone has at least ten counts. The read terminates 3 residues before the CDR3 end, so the remaining end is supplied by the germline J gene. V usage is TRBV5-1 and J usage is TRBJ2-1, with TRBD2 matching over 9 bases. Germline CDR1 is SGHRS and CDR2 is YFSETQ. The CDR3 is 17 amino acids. Trimming took 0 bases from V and 4 from J; bases not matched to a gene: 8. The CDR3 DNA, read in part, is TGCGCCAGCAGCTTGGAGCCTAGCGGGATCGGTTACAATGAG. It is translated as CASSLEPSGIGYNE. The full CDR3 is CASSLEPSGIGYNEQFF.

The table lists this clone with many counts. The sequenced fragment ends 3 residues before the CDR3 boundary, so the rest is inferred from the germline J gene. V and J are TRBV12-3 or TRBV12-4 and TRBJ1-4, with a weak D call TRBD1 (6 bases). Trimming removed 10 bases at V and 5 bases at J, with 14 bases between. This CDR3 has 13 residues. Partial CDR3 DNA: TGTGCCACCGGGAGGGGGGGGAATGAAAAA. Its translation: CATGRGGNEK. The CDR3 in full is CATGRGGNEKLFF.

Many counts were recorded for this clone. The missing CDR3 end, 3 residues past where the read stops, is filled in from the germline J gene. The V call is TRBV9, the J call TRBJ2-4; D is perhaps TRBD1 (6 bases). Germline CDR1 and CDR2: SGDLS and YYNGEE. The V end lost 3 bases, the J end lost 6 bases, and 13 bases lay between the germline ends. This CDR3 region has 14 residues. The CDR3 DNA, read in part, is TGTGCCAGCAGCGAGGGACATCCGGGAAACATT. It yields the protein CASSEGHPGNI. The entire CDR3 protein is CASSEGHPGNIQYF.

This clone was counted many times. The read gets to within 3 residues of the CDR3 end, and the germline J gene fills in the rest. This chain uses TRBV20-1 with TRBJ1-1, with 8 positions matching TRBD1. V was pared by 6 bases and J by 3 bases, with 6 bases of the junction left unmatched. This CDR3 region has 13 residues. Per the germline V gene, CDR1 is DFQATT and CDR2 is SNEGSKA (reference sequence). The DNA read from the CDR3 is TGCAGTGCCGACAGGGGCGCCCACACTGAA. Translating gives CSADRGAHTE. The full CDR3 reads CSADRGAHTEAFF.

This clone showed up many times. The CDR3 end falls 3 residues outside the read, so it is completed with the germline J gene. The chain is built from TRBV7-9 and TRBJ2-1; possibly TRBD2 for D (6 bases). CDR3 size: 15 residues. Germline-derived CDR1 and CDR2 are SEHNR and FQNEAQ (reference sequence). Trimming stripped 5 bases from V and 1 base from J, with 12 bases between. The covered CDR3 bases are TGTGCCAGCAGCCCGGAGGGCCGTTCCTACAATGAG. Amino acid sequence: CASSPEGRSYNE. The CDR3, in full, reads CASSPEGRSYNEQFF.

This clone was seen ten or more times. The read comes to an end 3 residues before the CDR3 does, leaving the germline J gene to fill in the end. This chain joins TRBV7-2 and TRBJ2-3; a weak D match, TRBD1 (5 bases). The CDR3 totals 15 residues. Trimming left V 4 bases short and J 1 base short, with 12 bases between. Looked up from germline, CDR1 is SGHTA and CDR2 is FQGNSA. This chain's CDR3 is CASSYGQLRTDTQYF. The part of the CDR3 DNA that was read is TGTGCCAGCAGCTACGGACAACTACGCACAGATACG.

This clone was observed many times. The read comes to an end 3 residues before the CDR3 does, leaving the germline J gene to fill in the end. The rearrangement links TRBV7-8 to TRBJ1-1, with TRBD1 matching 9 bases. The junction had 8 bases not matched to a gene; V was cut back by 5 bases and J by 1 base. The CDR3 sequence is 16 residues long. CDR1 is SGHVS, CDR2 FQNEAQ, per germline. The CDR3 spells CASSNIPGQGNTEAFF. CDR3 DNA, as far as it was read: TGTGCCAGCAGCAATATTCCGGGACAGGGGAACACTGAA.

In this sample, this clone turned up many times. Sequencing ends 3 residues short of the CDR3 end; the germline J gene provides the rest. The chain links TRBV6-2 or TRBV6-3 to TRBJ2-7; TRBD2 might be the D (6 bases). With 2 bases removed from V and 5 bases from J, the gap between germline ends came to 16 bases. Germline-derived CDR1 and CDR2 are MNHEY and SVGEGT. There are 15 residues in the CDR3. The CDR3 is CASSYHRGGGHEQYF. CDR3 bases read: TGTGCCAGCAGTTACCATCGGGGAGGTGGTCACGAG.

This clone was detected ten times or more. The CDR3 end is not reached by the read, which stops 3 residues before it; the germline J gene fills it in. The chain employs TRBV10-3 and TRBJ2-1; 9 positions match TRBD1. Germline V CDR1 and CDR2: ENHRY, SYGVKD. The CDR3 runs 15 residues. The V gene end was trimmed by 6 bases and the J gene end by 3 bases; junction bases not matched to a gene: 6. The sequenced CDR3 bases are TGTGCCATCAGCCCGGGACAGGGAGACTACAATGAG. Amino acids: CAISPGQGDYNE. The whole CDR3 protein reads CAISPGQGDYNEQFF.

Concerning this clone itself: The read falls 3 residues short of the CDR3 end, and the missing part is taken from the germline J gene. V is TRBV25-1 and J is TRBJ1-5; weak D call: TRBD1 (6 bases). Germline assignment: CDR1 MGHDK and CDR2 SYGVNS. The CDR3 consists of 13 residues. V lost 6 bases, J lost 4 bases, and 10 bases lay in between. CDR3 DNA (partial): TGTGCCAGCAGGGGAGGGGGTAATCAGCCC. This gives the protein CASRGGGNQP. The whole CDR3 protein reads CASRGGGNQPQHF.

This clone has ten or more counts. The read falls 3 residues short of the CDR3 end, and the missing part is taken from the germline J gene. This chain uses TRBV12-3 or TRBV12-4 with TRBJ1-1; weak D call: TRBD1 (5 bases). The CDR3 is 15 residues long. Trimming took 6 bases from V and 6 from J, leaving 20 bases between them. CDR3 protein: CASSQVAGSEAEAFF. The CDR3 DNA, read in part, is TGTGCCAGCAGCCAGGTGGCAGGGTCTGAGGCTGAA.

Many counts were recorded for this clone. The read comes to an end 3 residues before the CDR3 does, leaving the germline J gene to fill in the end. This sequence joins TRBV4-2 and TRBJ2-6; 8 nucleotides line up with TRBD1. The V and J ends lost 4 bases and 0 bases, in that order; junction bases with no gene match: 8. CDR1 and CDR2 from the germline V gene are LGHNA and YNFKEQ. CDR3 length: 18 residues. The CDR3 loop reads CASSLRGLWNSGANVLTF. CDR3 DNA (partial): TGTGCCAGCAGCCTCAGGGGGCTTTGGAACTCTGGGGCCAACGTC.

This clone showed up many times. The CDR3 end is not reached by the read, which stops 3 residues before it; the germline J gene fills it in. This sequence joins TRBV6-2 or TRBV6-3 and TRBJ2-7; 8 bases are a match to TRBD2. Germline V gene lookup returns CDR1 MNHEY and CDR2 SVGEGT. Trimming cost V 6 bases and J 0 bases; bases outside gene matches: 7. CDR3 length: 15 residues. The CDR3 spells CASRRSGANSYEQYF. The covered CDR3 bases are TGTGCCAGCAGGCGTAGCGGGGCCAACTCCTACGAG.

This clone was recorded at least ten times. The sequenced part of the CDR3 DNA is TGTGCCACCAGCAGAGGAGGTTTTACACCCAGAGGCACTGAA. Amino acids: CATSRGGFTPRGTE. Given in full, the CDR3 is CATSRGGFTPRGTEAFF. The chain employs TRBV15 and TRBJ1-1, with D hard to call. The CDR3 goes on 3 residues after the read ends, and that part is filled in from the germline J gene. This CDR3 comprises 17 residues. CDR1 is LNHNV and CDR2 is YYDKDF in the germline V gene (reference sequence). Trimming stripped 1 base from V and 4 bases from J, with 19 bases between.

The table lists this clone with many counts. The read ends 3 residues early relative to the CDR3; the germline J gene fills the gap. The chain recombines TRBV20-1 with TRBJ1-5; TRBD1 agrees at 8 bases. J gave up 3 bases and V 0 bases, and 13 bases lay outside the gene matches. This CDR3 spans 18 amino acids. In germline, CDR1 is DFQATT, CDR2 SNEGSKA (reference sequence). CDR3: CSARDQGPGQEINQPQHF. CDR3 DNA (partial): TGCAGTGCTAGAGATCAAGGACCGGGACAGGAGATCAATCAGCCC.

This clone was found many times. The DNA ends 3 residues before the CDR3 does, and the rest of the CDR3 is filled in from the germline J gene. The chain links TRBV20-1 to TRBJ1-3; tentative D call: TRBD1 (5 bases). CDR1 is DFQATT, CDR2 SNEGSKA, per germline (reference sequence). The CDR3 consists of 14 residues. Between the trimmed V and J ends, which lost 5 bases and 0 bases, there was a span of 11 bases. Partial CDR3 DNA: TGCAGTGCTGAGACAGAGACCTCTGGAAACACC. Protein product: CSAETETSGNT. The complete CDR3 reads CSAETETSGNTIYF.

This clone was seen more than once but under ten times. The sequenced fragment ends 3 residues before the CDR3 boundary, so the rest is inferred from the germline J gene. J is TRBJ2-4 and V is TRBV19, with TRBD1 matching 7 bases. This CDR3 contains 13 residues. The V gene's germline CDR1 is LNHDA and CDR2 SQIVND (reference sequence). The DNA read from the CDR3 is TGTGCCAGCTCCTATGGACAGGCCTATGGT. The encoded protein is CASSYGQAYG. The whole CDR3 sequence reads CASSYGQAYGQYF. Full variable domain (missing parts from reference TRBV19 and TRBJ2-4): DGGITQSPKYLFRKEGQNVTLSCEQNLNHDAMYWYRQDPGQGLRLIYYSQIVNDFQKGDIAEGYSVSREKKESFPLTVTSAQKNPTAFYLCASSYGQAYGQYFGAGTRLSVL.

The sample holds many counts of this clone. Sequencing ends 3 residues short of the CDR3 end; the germline J gene provides the rest. This chain uses TRBV28 with TRBJ2-3; 7 positions match TRBD2. There are 12 residues in the CDR3. V was pared by 3 bases and J by 6 bases, with 0 bases of the junction left unmatched. Germline V lookup: CDR1 MDHEN, CDR2 SYDVKM. The CDR3 here is CASSLGGDTQYF. Incomplete CDR3 DNA: TGTGCCAGCAGTTTGGGGGGGGATACG.

This clone has a count of ten or more. The read stops 3 residues short of the end of the CDR3; the missing end is completed from the germline J gene. J is TRBJ2-7 and V is TRBV7-2; TRBD1 might be the D (5 bases). There are 13 residues in the CDR3. Germline values: CDR1 SGHTA, CDR2 FQGNSA. V lost 3 bases and J 5 bases, leaving 11 bases between the germline ends. This CDR3 is CASSFFRADEQYF. The part of the CDR3 DNA that was read is TGTGCCAGCAGCTTCTTCAGGGCGGACGAG.

This clone occurred many times. Read data end 3 residues before the CDR3 end; the end is taken from the germline J gene. This rearrangement joins TRBV4-2 to TRBJ1-4; D possibly corresponds to TRBD1 (6 bases). The CDR3 sequence is 14 residues long. The V gene lost 5 bases and the J gene lost 5 bases, with 12 bases spanning the gap. Germline V gene lookup returns CDR1 LGHNA and CDR2 YNFKEQ. CDR3 region: CASSTGQRNEKLFF. The DNA read from the CDR3 is TGTGCCAGCAGCACCGGACAGAGGAATGAAAAA.

This clone was detected many times. The observed sequence ends 3 residues before the CDR3 terminus, with the missing tail filled in from the germline J gene. This chain uses TRBV28 with TRBJ2-7, with 7 bases aligning to TRBD1. The germline V gene has CDR1 MDHEN and CDR2 SYDVKM. The CDR3 loop spans 13 amino acids. With V trimmed by 4 bases and J by 2 bases, 2 bases remained unmatched. CDR3 in amino acids: CASSYRGAYEQYF. The sequenced CDR3 bases are TGTGCCAGCAGTTACAGGGGCGCCTACGAG.

At least ten counts were recorded for this clone. The read comes to an end 3 residues before the CDR3 does, leaving the germline J gene to fill in the end. The V and J genes are TRBV7-9 and TRBJ2-2; D is possibly TRBD2 (6 bases). V was clipped by 9 bases and J by 2 bases, with 13 bases between them. Germline-derived CDR1 and CDR2 are SEHNR and FQNEAQ (reference sequence). This CDR3 contains 14 residues. The DNA read from the CDR3 is TGTGCCAGGGTAGCGGAGGGAAACACCGGGGAG. It translates to CARVAEGNTGE. The entire CDR3 sequence reads CARVAEGNTGELFF.

Ten or more counts support this clone. Read sequence stops 3 residues before the CDR3 end, and the germline J gene provides the missing end. This chain joins TRBV13 and TRBJ2-2; no clear D gene. This CDR3 comprises 20 residues. Per germline, CDR1 PRHDT and CDR2 FYEKMQ (reference sequence). Trimming took off 0 bases at V and 1 base at J, with 21 bases between the two ends. CDR3 DNA, as far as it was read: TGTGCCAGCAGCTTAGGTTTGGGTACGCCGGCGGCACAGAACACCGGGGAG. Amino acids: CASSLGLGTPAAQNTGE. The full CDR3 protein reads CASSLGLGTPAAQNTGELFF.

This clone was recorded many times. The CDR3 goes on 3 residues after the read ends, and that part is filled in from the germline J gene. This chain uses TRBV20-1 with TRBJ2-1, with 8 bases that match TRBD2. The J segment lost 6 bases and the V segment lost 3 bases, leaving 4 bases of the junction unmatched. Germline V gives CDR1 DFQATT, CDR2 SNEGSKA (reference sequence). This CDR3 comprises 13 residues. Here the CDR3 reads CSARVAGLNEQFF. The sequenced part of the CDR3 DNA is TGCAGTGCTAGGGTAGCGGGACTCAATGAG.